These 16 T cell receptor beta chains were all obtained from the same sample, sequenced in a study of blood T cell repertoires in COVID-19. Assay: immunoSEQ multiplex PCR; the TCRdb copy retains only in-frame clones and omits some. The data hold over 15,000 clones, with around 80% observed a single time. Sequencing was done on a sample of peripheral blood. The origin of the receptors is a man in his sixties with acute or convalescent COVID-19.

This clone was found once. V is TRBV14 and J is TRBJ2-7, with 7 bases fitting TRBD1. Germline V CDR1 and CDR2: SGHDN, FVKESK. This CDR3 is built from 13 residues. V trimming: 4 bases; J trimming: 1 base; junction bases outside the gene matches: 1. CDR3 loop: CASSRDRSYEQYF. For the CDR3, the DNA is TGTGCCAGCAGCCGGGACAGATCCTACGAGCAGTACTTC.

This sequence joins TRBV27 and TRBJ1-1; D is unclear. Germline V CDR1 and CDR2: MNHEY, SMNVEV (reference sequence). V lost 3 bases and J lost 2, with 10 bases in between. This CDR3 has 14 amino acids. CDR3 sequence (DNA): TGTGCCAGCAGTTTCAACGGGTTAAACACTGAAGCTTTCTTT. Amino acid sequence: CASSFNGLNTEAFF.

The chain combines TRBV15 with TRBJ1-1; tentative D call: TRBD1 (6 bases). The CDR3 covers 19 residues. Trimming removed 0 bases from V and 1 base from J, with 21 bases in between. Germline values: CDR1 LNHNV, CDR2 YYDKDF (reference sequence). CDR3 nucleotides: TGTGCCACCAGCAGAGATAAAAACTTGGACAGATCCAGGAACACTGAAGCTTTCTTT. It codes for CATSRDKNLDRSRNTEAFF.

Here the CDR3 reads CASSPQMGAGAGYGYTF. Written as DNA, the CDR3 is TGTGCCAGCAGCCCACAGATGGGGGCAGGGGCTGGCTATGGCTACACCTTC. This rearrangement joins TRBV7-2 to TRBJ1-2, with D possibly TRBD1 on 6 matching bases. The CDR3 is made up of 17 amino acids. The V end lost 5 bases, the J end lost 4 bases, and 23 bases lay between the germline ends. In germline, CDR1 is SGHTA, CDR2 FQGNSA. Using reference TRBV7-2 and TRBJ1-2 for the parts outside the CDR3, the full variable domain is GAGVSQSPSNKVTEKGKDVELRCDPISGHTALYWYRQSLGQGLEFLIYFQGNSAPDKSGLPSDRFSAERTGGSVSTLTIQRTQQEDSAVYLCASSPQMGAGAGYGYTFGSGTRLTVV.

The gene calls are TRBV5-6 and TRBJ1-6; D not resolved. CDR1 is SGHDT and CDR2 is YYEEEE in the germline V gene. The CDR3 consists of 13 residues. V dropped 1 base and J dropped 10 bases, with 9 bases sitting between them. As DNA, the CDR3 is TGTGCCAGCAGCTTGACAGAGAACTCACCCCTCCACTTT. Its protein is CASSLTENSPLHF.

This clone showed up just a few times. The chain has TRBV28 and TRBJ2-5; D might be TRBD1 (5 bases). Germline V lookup: CDR1 MDHEN, CDR2 SYDVKM. V was trimmed by 7 bases and J by 5 bases, leaving 14 bases between them. The CDR3 runs 13 residues. The CDR3 reads CASKGWSTETQYF. CDR3 in DNA: TGTGCCAGCAAGGGGTGGTCCACGGAGACCCAGTACTTC.

The chain uses TRBV5-4 and TRBJ2-1; TRBD1 aligns across 7 bases. The V and J ends lost 4 bases and 0 bases, in that order; junction bases with no gene match: 4. Germline V lookup: CDR1 SGHNT, CDR2 YYREEE (reference sequence). There are 15 residues in the CDR3. The CDR3 protein is CASSPGQASYNEQFF. CDR3 sequence (DNA): TGTGCCAGCAGCCCAGGACAGGCCTCCTACAATGAGCAGTTCTTC.

J is TRBJ2-5 and V is TRBV6-5; weak D call: TRBD2 (6 bases). V lost 5 bases, J lost 6 bases, and 13 bases lay in between. Germline CDR1 reads MNHEY; CDR2 reads SVGAGI. CDR3 length equals 13 residues. The CDR3 reads CASSRSGRKTQYF. The CDR3 DNA sequence: TGTGCCAGCAGTCGCAGCGGGCGAAAGACCCAGTACTTC.

The CDR3 DNA is TGTGCCAGCAGTTTGACATCCCATAATGAAAAACTGTTTTTT. Translation gives CASSLTSHNEKLFF. The chain links TRBV28 to TRBJ1-4; no clear D gene. From germline, CDR1 is MDHEN and CDR2 SYDVKM. V lost 3 bases, J lost 4 bases, and 9 bases lay in between. This CDR3 has 14 residues.

The chain uses TRBV21-1 and TRBJ1-2; the tabulated D call, TRBD1, remains unverified against the DNA. TRBV21-1 is reported as a pseudogene. The CDR3 is made up of 15 amino acids. The CDR3: CASSPRTGTGGGYTF. The CDR3 DNA reads TGTGCCAGCAGCCCCCGGACCGGGACAGGCGGTGGCTACACCTTC.

Only one count was recorded for this clone. This chain joins TRBV18 and TRBJ1-1, with D uncertain. Germline V gives CDR1 KGHSH, CDR2 LQKENI. Trimming shortened V by 5 bases and J by 1 base, and 20 bases separated the two germline ends. This CDR3 spans 17 amino acids. The CDR3 coding sequence is TGTGCCAGCTCAGAGTCTACTCCTACTGGTGGGAACACTGAAGCTTTCTTT. It yields the protein CASSESTPTGGNTEAFF.

This clone is labeled as medium-sized. This chain joins TRBV2 and TRBJ1-5, with D maybe TRBD1 (5 bases). This CDR3 is built from 14 residues. V lost 4 bases and J lost 0, with 7 bases in between. In germline, CDR1 is SNHLY, CDR2 FYNNEI. The CDR3 reads CASSGQTSNQPQHF. The CDR3 bases are TGTGCCAGCAGTGGACAGACTAGCAATCAGCCCCAGCATTTT.

The CDR3 coding sequence is TGCGCCAGCAGCTACGGCCTGGGTTCTTTGGAGGGGGGCTACACCTTC. Translation gives CASSYGLGSLEGGYTF. This chain joins TRBV5-1 and TRBJ1-2, with a tentative D call TRBD1 (5 bases). Trimming removed 3 bases from V and 8 bases from J, with 23 bases in between. CDR1 is SGHRS and CDR2 is YFSETQ in the germline V gene. The CDR3 covers 16 residues.

This clone came up once. The chain combines TRBV10-3 with TRBJ2-5; TRBD2 agrees at 9 bases. This CDR3 has 16 amino acids. V was pared by 2 bases and J by 5 bases, with 9 bases of the junction left unmatched. Germline CDR1 ENHRY, CDR2 SYGVKD. CDR3: CAISENLRGGLETQYF. In nucleotides, the CDR3 is TGTGCCATCAGTGAGAACCTGCGGGGGGGTTTGGAGACCCAGTACTTC.

The rearrangement links TRBV7-2 to TRBJ1-2; 10 nucleotides align to TRBD1. Trimming removed 4 bases from V and 6 bases from J; junction bases left unmatched: 5. Per germline, CDR1 SGHTA and CDR2 FQGNSA. The CDR3 spans 14 residues. CDR3 bases: TGTGCCAGCAGCTCATACGGACAGGGGGATGGCTACACCTTC. It codes for CASSSYGQGDGYTF.

CDR3 amino acids: CASSLDGGLTYGYTF. CDR3 in DNA: TGTGCCAGCAGCTTGGACGGCGGCCTCACTTATGGCTACACCTTC. The chain couples TRBV5-5 to TRBJ1-2; no definite D call. V was trimmed by 0 bases and J by 5 bases, leaving 14 bases between them. Germline V lookup: CDR1 SGHKS, CDR2 YYEKEE (reference sequence). This CDR3 comprises 15 residues.